This T cell receptor (beta chain) was observed in a study of blood T cells in healthy people across ages. CDR3 size: 14 residues. Germline V gene lookup returns CDR1 LNHDA and CDR2 SQIVND (reference sequence). Trimming pared 6 bases from V and 0 bases from J, leaving 8 bases between. A second PCR of 7 to 11 cycles used a sample-barcoded 5' primer and a J-beta primer mix. From the 5' RACE reads, TCRdb called clonotypes with MiXCR, one entry per CDR3 protein. The table lists 800,000 to 950,000 distinct CDR3 sequences, approximately 32% of them singletons. Study-level findings and limits: Naive T cell percentage strongly correlated with TCR beta diversity.

This clonotype was recorded a few times. Its cognate antigen is unknown. These data also featured in a second study, about T cells of mothers and their children.

Sequenced: blood. V and J are TRBV19 and TRBJ2-2; D is unclear. This clonotype was sampled from a woman aged 35 to 49 in good health. Here the CDR3 reads CASRNNANTGELFF. In DNA form, the CDR3 reads TGTGCCAGTAGGAACAATGCGAACACCGGGGAGCTGTTTTTT.